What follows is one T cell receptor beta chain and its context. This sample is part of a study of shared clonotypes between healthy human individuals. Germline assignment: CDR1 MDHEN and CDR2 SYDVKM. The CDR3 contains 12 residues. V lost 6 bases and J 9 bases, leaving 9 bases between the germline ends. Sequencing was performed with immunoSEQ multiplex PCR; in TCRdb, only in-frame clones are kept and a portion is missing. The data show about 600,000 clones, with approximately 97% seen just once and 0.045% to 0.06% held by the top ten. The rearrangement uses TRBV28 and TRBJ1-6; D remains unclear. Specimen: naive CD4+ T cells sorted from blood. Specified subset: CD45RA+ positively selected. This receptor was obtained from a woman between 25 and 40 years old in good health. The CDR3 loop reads CASRPKSSPLHF. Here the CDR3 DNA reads TGTGCCAGCAGACCTAAGAGTTCACCCCTCCACTTT.